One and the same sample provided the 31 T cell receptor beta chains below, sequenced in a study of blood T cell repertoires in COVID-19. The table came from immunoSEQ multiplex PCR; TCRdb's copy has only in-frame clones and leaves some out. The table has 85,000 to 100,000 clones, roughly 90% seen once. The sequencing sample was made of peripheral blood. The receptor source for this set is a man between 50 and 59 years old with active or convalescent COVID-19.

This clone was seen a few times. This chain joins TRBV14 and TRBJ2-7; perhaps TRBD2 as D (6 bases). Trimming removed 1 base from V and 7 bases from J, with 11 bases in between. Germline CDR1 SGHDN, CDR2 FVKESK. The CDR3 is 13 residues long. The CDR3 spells CASSQVYGGEQYF. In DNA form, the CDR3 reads TGTGCCAGCAGCCAAGTTTACGGAGGGGAGCAGTACTTC.

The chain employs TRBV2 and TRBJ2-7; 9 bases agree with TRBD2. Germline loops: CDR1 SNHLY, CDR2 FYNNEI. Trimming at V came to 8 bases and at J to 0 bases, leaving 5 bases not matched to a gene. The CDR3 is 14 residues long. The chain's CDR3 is CASGIAGASYEQYF. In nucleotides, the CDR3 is TGTGCCAGCGGGATAGCGGGGGCCTCCTACGAGCAGTACTTC.

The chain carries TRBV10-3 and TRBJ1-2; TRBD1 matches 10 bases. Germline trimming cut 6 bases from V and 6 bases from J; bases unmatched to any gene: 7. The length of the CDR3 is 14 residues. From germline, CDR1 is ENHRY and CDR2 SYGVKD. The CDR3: CAIRDPGQGNGYTF. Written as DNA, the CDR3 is TGTGCCATCAGAGATCCGGGACAGGGGAATGGCTACACCTTC.

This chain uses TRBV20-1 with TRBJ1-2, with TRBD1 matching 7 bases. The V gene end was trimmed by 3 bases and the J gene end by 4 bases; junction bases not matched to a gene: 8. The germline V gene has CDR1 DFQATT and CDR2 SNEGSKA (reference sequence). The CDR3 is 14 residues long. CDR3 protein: CSASFNRGSYGYTF. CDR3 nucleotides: TGCAGTGCTAGTTTTAACAGGGGAAGCTATGGCTACACCTTC.

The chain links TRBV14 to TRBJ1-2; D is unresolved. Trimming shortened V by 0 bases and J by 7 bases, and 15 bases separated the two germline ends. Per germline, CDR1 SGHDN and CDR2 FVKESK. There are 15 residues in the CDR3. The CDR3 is CASSQDRRLYGGYTF. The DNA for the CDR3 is TGTGCCAGCAGCCAAGATCGAAGACTGTATGGTGGCTACACCTTC.

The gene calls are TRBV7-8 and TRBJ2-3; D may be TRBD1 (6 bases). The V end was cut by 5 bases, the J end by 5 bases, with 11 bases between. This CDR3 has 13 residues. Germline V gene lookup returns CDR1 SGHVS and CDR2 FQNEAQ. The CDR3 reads CASSHRDIDTQYF. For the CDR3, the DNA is TGTGCCAGCAGCCACCGGGACATAGATACGCAGTATTTT. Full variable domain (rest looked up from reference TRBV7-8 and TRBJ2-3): GAGVSQSPRYKVAKRGQDVALRCDPISGHVSLFWYQQALGQGPEFLTYFQNEAQLDKSGLPSDRFFAERPEGSVSTLKIQRTQQEDSAVYLCASSHRDIDTQYFGPGTRLTVL.

The CDR3 coding sequence is TGTGCCAGCAGTCTCCAGACCGGGGAGCTGTTTTTT. Amino acid sequence: CASSLQTGELFF. The V gene is TRBV12-3 or TRBV12-4, the J gene TRBJ2-2; D remains unclear. This CDR3 spans 12 amino acids. V was clipped by 5 bases and J by 5 bases, with 6 bases between them.

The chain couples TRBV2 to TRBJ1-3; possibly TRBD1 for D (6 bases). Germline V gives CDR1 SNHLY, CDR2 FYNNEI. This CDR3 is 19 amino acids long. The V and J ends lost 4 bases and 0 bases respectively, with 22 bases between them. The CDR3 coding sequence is TGTGCCAGCAGTGGGCTACTGGGCGTCCAGGGGAGCTCTGGAAACACCATATATTTT. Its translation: CASSGLLGVQGSSGNTIYF. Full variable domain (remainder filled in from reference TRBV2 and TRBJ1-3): EPEVTQTPSHQVTQMGQEVILRCVPISNHLYFYWYRQILGQKVEFLVSFYNNEISEKSEIFDDQFSVERPDGSNFTLKIRSTKLEDSAMYFCASSGLLGVQGSSGNTIYFGEGSWLTVV.

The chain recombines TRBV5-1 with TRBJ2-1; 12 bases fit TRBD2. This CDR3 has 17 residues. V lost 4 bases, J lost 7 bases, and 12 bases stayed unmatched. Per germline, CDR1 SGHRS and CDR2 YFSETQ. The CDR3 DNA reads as TGCGCCAGCAGCGTCCGGACTAGCGGGGAGATAACAAATGAGCAGTTCTTC. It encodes CASSVRTSGEITNEQFF.

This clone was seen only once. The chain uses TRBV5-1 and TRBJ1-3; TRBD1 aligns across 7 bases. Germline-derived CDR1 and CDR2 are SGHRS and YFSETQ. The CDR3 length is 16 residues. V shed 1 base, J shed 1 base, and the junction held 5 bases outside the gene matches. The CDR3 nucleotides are TGCGCCAGCAGCTTGTCCGGGACAGAATCTGGAAACACCATATATTTT. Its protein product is CASSLSGTESGNTIYF.

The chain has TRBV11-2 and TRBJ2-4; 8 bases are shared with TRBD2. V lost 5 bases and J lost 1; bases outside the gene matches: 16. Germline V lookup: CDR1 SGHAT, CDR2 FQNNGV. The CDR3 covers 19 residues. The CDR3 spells CASSTSIREREWAKNIQYF. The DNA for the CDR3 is TGTGCCAGCAGCACCTCAATACGCGAGCGGGAGTGGGCCAAAAACATTCAGTACTTC.

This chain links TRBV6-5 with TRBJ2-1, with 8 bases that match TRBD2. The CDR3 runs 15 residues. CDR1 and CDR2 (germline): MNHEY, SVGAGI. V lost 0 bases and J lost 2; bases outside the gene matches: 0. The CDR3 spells CASSYSGGAYNEQFF. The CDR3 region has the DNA TGTGCCAGCAGTTACTCCGGGGGGGCCTACAATGAGCAGTTCTTC.

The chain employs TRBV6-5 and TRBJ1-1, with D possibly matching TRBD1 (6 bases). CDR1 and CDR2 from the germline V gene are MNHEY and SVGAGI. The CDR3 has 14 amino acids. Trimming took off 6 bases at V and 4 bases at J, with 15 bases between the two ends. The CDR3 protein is CASRPEGGGTEAFF. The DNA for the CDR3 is TGTGCCAGCAGACCAGAAGGGGGGGGCACTGAAGCTTTCTTT.

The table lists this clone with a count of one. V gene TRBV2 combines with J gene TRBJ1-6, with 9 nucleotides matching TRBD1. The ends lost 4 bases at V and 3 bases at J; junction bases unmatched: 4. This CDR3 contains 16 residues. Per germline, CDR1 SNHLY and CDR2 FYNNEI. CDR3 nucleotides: TGTGCCAGCAGTGCCGGGGACAGGGTCTATAATTCACCCCTCCACTTT. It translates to CASSAGDRVYNSPLHF.

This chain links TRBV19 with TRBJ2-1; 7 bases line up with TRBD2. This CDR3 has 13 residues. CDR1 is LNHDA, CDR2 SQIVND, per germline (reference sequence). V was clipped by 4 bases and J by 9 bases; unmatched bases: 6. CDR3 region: CASSTRSGVEQFF. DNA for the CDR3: TGTGCCAGTAGTACCCGGAGCGGGGTTGAGCAGTTCTTC.

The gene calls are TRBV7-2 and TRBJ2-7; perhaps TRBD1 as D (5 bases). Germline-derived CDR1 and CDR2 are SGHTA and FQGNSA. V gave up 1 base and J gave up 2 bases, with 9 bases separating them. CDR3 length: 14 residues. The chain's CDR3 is CASSLGVRAYEQYF. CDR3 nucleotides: TGTGCCAGCAGCTTAGGAGTCAGGGCCTACGAGCAGTACTTC.

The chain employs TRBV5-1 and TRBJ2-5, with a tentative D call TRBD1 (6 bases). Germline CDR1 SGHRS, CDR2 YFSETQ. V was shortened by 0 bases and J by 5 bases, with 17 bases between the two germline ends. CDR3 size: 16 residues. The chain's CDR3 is CASSLGQGSLLETQYF. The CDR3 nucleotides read TGCGCCAGCAGCTTGGGCCAGGGGTCCCTGTTGGAGACCCAGTACTTC.

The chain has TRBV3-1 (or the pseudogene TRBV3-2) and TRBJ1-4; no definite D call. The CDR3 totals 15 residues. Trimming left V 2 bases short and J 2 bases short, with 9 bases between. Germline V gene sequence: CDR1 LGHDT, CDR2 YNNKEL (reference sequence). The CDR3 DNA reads TGTGCCAGCAGCCAAAAACAGTGGACTAATGAAAAACTGTTTTTT. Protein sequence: CASSQKQWTNEKLFF.

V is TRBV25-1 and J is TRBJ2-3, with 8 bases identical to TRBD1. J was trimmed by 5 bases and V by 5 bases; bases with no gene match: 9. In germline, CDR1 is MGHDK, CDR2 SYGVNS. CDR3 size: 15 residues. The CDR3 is CASSRQGARGDTQYF. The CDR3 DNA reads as TGTGCCAGCAGTCGCCAGGGGGCGCGGGGAGATACGCAGTATTTT.

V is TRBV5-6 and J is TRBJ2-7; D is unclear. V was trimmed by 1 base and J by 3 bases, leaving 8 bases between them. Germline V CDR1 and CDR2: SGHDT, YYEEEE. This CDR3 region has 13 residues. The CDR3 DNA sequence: TGTGCCAGCAGCTTGCGAGGTTACTACGAGCAGTACTTC. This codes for CASSLRGYYEQYF.

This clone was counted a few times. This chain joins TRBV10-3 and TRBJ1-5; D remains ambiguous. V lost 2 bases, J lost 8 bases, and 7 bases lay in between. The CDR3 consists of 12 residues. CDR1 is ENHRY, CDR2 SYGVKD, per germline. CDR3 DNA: TGTGCCATCAGTGAGGCGACAAAGCCCCAGCATTTT. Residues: CAISEATKPQHF.

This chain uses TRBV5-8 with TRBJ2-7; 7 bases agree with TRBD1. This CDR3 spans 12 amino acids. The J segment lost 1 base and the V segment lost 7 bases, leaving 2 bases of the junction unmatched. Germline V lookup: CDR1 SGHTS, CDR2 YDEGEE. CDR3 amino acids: CASSTGSYEQYF. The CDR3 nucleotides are TGTGCCAGCTCGACAGGGTCCTACGAGCAGTACTTC.

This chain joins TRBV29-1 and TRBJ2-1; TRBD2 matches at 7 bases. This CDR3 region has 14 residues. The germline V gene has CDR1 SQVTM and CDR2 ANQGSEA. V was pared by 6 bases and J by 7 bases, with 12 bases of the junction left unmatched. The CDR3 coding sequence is TGCAGCGTACGTCCTTTACTAGCGCGGAATGAGCAGTTCTTC. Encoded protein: CSVRPLLARNEQFF.

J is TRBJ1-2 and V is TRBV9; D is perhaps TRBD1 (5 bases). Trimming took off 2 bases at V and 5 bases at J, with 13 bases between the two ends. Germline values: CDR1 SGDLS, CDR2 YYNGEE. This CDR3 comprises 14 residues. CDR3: CASSVGQGEYGYTF. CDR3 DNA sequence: TGTGCCAGCAGCGTCGGACAAGGAGAGTATGGCTACACCTTC.

CDR3 protein: CASSVSNEQFF. The CDR3 bases are TGTGCCAGCAGCGTTAGCAATGAGCAGTTCTTC. The chain joins TRBV9 to TRBJ2-1, with no clear D. The length of the CDR3 is 11 residues. Deletions cut 2 bases from V and 6 bases from J, with 3 bases between. Looked up from germline, CDR1 is SGDLS and CDR2 is YYNGEE.

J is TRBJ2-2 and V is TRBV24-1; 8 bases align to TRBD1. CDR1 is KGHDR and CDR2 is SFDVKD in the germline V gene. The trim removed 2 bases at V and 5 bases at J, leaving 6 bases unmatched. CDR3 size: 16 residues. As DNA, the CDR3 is TGTGCCACCAGTGATTACGGACAGGGCGGGACCGGGGAGCTGTTTTTT. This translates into CATSDYGQGGTGELFF.

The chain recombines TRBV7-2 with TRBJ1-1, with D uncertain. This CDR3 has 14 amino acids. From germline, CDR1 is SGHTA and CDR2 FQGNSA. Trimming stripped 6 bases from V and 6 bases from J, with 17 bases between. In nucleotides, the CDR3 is TGTGCCAGCAGGCAGTCGATAATGCGGGCTGAAGCTTTCTTT. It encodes CASRQSIMRAEAFF.

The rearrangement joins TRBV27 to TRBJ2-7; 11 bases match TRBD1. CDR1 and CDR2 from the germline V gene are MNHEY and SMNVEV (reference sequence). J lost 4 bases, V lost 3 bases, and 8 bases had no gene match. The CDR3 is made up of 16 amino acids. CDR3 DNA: TGTGCCAGCAGTTTTGGGAGACGGGACAGGGGGTACGAGCAGTACTTC. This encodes CASSFGRRDRGYEQYF.

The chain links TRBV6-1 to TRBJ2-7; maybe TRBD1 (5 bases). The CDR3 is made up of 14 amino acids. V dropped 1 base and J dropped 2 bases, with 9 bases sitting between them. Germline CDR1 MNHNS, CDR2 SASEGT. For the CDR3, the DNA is TGTGCCAGCAGTGAAGTAGGGGCAACCTACGAGCAGTACTTC. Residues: CASSEVGATYEQYF.

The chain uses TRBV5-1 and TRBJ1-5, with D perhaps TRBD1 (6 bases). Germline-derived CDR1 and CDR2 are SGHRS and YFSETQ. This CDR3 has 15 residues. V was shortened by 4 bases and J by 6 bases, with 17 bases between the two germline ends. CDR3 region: CASSPTGMNSQPQHF. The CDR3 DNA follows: TGCGCCAGCAGCCCGACAGGTATGAATAGTCAGCCCCAGCATTTT.

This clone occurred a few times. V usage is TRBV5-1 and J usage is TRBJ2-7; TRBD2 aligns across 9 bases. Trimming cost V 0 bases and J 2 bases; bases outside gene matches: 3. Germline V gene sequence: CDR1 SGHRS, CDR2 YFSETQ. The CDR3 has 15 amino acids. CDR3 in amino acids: CASSLVAGEAYEQYF. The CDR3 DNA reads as TGCGCCAGCAGCTTGGTAGCGGGAGAAGCCTACGAGCAGTACTTC.